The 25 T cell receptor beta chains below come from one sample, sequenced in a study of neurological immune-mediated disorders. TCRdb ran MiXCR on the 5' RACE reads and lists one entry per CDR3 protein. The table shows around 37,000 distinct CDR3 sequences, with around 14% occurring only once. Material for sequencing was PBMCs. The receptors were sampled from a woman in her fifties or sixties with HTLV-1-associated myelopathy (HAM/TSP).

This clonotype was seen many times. The CDR3 nucleotides are TGCGCCAGCAGTCCTGGGGCGGGGTTGAGCGATGAGCAGTTCTTC. It specifies CASSPGAGLSDEQFF. J is TRBJ2-1 and V is TRBV5-1; D is perhaps TRBD2 (6 bases). Deletions cut 5 bases from V and 8 bases from J, with 20 bases between. The CDR3 contains 15 residues. Germline CDR1 reads SGHRS; CDR2 reads YFSETQ.

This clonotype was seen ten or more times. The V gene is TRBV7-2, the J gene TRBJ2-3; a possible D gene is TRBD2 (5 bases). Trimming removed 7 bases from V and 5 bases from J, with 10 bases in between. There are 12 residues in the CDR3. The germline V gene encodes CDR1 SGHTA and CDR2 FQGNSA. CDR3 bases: TGTGCCAGCAAACTAGAAGGAGATACGCAGTATTTT. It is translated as CASKLEGDTQYF. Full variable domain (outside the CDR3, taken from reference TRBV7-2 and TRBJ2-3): GAGVSQSPSNKVTEKGKDVELRCDPISGHTALYWYRQSLGQGLEFLIYFQGNSAPDKSGLPSDRFSAERTGGSVSTLTIQRTQQEDSAVYLCASKLEGDTQYFGPGTRLTVL.

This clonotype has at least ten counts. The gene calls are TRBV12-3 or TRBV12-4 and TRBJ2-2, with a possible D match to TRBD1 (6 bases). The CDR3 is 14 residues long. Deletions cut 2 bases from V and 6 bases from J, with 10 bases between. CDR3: CASSLTGKAGELFF. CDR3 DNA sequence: TGTGCCAGCAGTTTAACAGGGAAAGCCGGGGAGCTGTTTTTT.

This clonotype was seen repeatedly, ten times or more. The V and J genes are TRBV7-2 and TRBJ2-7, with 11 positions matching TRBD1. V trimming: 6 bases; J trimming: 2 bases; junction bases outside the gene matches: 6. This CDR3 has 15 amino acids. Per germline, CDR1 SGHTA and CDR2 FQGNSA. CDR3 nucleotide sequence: TGTGCCAGCAGAGCTTGGGACAGGGGGACCTACGAGCAGTACTTC. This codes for CASRAWDRGTYEQYF.

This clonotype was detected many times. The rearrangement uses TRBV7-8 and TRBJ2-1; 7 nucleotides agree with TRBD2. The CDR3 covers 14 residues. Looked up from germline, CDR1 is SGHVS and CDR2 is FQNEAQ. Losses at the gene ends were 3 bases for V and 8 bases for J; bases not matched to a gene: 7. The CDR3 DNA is TGTGCCAGCAGCTTGGGGGGGAACGCCCATGAGCAGTTCTTC. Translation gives CASSLGGNAHEQFF.

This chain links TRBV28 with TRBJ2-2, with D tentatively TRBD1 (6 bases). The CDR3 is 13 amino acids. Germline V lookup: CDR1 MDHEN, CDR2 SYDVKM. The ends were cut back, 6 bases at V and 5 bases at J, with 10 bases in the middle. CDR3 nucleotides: TGTGCCAGCAGAAAACAGGGAACCGGGGAGCTGTTTTTT. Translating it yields CASRKQGTGELFF.

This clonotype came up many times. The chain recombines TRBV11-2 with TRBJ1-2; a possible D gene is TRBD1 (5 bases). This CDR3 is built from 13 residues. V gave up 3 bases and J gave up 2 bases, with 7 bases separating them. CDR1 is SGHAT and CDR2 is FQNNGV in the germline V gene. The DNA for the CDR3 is TGTGCCAGCAGCTTTTCAGGGAACTATGGCTACACCTTC. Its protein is CASSFSGNYGYTF.

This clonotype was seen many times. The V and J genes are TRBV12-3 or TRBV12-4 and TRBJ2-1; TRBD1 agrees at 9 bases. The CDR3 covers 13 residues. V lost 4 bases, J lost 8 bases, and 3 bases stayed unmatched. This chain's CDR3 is CASSSWDRDEQFF. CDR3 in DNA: TGTGCCAGCAGTTCCTGGGACAGGGATGAGCAGTTCTTC.

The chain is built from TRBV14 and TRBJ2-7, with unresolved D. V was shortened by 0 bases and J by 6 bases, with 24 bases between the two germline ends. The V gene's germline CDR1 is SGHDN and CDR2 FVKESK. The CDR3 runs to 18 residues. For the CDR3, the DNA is TGTGCCAGCAGCCAAGATCCCAGGTTGTTTCGGGTGACCACCGAGCAGTACGTC. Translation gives CASSQDPRLFRVTTEQYV.

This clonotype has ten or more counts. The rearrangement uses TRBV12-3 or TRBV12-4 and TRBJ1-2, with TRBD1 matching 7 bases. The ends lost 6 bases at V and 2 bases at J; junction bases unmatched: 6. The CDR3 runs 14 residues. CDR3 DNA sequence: TGTGCCAGCAGCGACAGGGTCCAGAACTATGGCTACACCTTC. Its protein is CASSDRVQNYGYTF.

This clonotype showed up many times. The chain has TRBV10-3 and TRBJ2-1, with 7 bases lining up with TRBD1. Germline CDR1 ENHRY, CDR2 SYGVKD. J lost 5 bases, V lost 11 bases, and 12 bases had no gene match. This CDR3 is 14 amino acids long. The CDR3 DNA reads TGTGCCTCCGTAAGGGGGACAGAGGACAATGAGCAGTTCTTC. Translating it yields CASVRGTEDNEQFF.

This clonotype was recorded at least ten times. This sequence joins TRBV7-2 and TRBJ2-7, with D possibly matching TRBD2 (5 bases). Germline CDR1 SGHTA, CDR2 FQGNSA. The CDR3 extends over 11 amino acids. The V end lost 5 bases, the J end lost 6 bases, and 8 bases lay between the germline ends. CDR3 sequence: CASSQTSEQYF. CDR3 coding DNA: TGTGCCAGCAGCCAAACTAGCGAGCAGTACTTC.

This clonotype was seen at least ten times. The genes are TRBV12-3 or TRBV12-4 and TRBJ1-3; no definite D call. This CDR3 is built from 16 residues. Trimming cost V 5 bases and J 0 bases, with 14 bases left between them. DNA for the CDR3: TGTGCCAGCAGTCCCTCACCGGGCGGCTCTGGAAACACCATATATTTT. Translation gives CASSPSPGGSGNTIYF.

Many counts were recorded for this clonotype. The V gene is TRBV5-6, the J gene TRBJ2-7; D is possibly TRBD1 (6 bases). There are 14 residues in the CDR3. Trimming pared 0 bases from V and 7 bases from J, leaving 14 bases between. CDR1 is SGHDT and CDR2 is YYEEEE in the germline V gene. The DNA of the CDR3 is TGTGCCAGCAGCTTGGCCCGACAGGCTTGGGAGCAGTACTTC. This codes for CASSLARQAWEQYF.

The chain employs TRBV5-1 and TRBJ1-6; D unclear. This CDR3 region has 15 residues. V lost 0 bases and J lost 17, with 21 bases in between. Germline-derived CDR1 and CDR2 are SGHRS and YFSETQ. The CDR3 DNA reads TGCGCCAGCAGCTTGGAGCAGCAGCCTAATTCACACATCCACTTT. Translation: CASSLEQQPNSHIHF.

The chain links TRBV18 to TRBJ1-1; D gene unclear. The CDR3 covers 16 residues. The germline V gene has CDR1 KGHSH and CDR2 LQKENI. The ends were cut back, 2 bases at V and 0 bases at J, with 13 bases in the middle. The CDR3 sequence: CASSPKEGRMNTEAFF. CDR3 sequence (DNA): TGTGCCAGCTCACCAAAGGAGGGCAGAATGAACACTGAAGCTTTCTTT. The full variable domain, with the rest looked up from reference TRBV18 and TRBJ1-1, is NAGVMQNPRHLVRRRGQEARLRCSPMKGHSHVYWYRQLPEEGLKFMVYLQKENIIDESGMPKERFSAEFPKEGPSILRIQQVVRGDSAAYFCASSPKEGRMNTEAFFGQGTRLTVV.

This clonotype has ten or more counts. DNA for the CDR3: TGCAGTGCTAGAAGTGAGAGCTACGAGCAGTACTTC. It translates to CSARSESYEQYF. The chain couples TRBV20-1 to TRBJ2-7; D gene unclear. The CDR3 has 12 amino acids. The germline V gene encodes CDR1 DFQATT and CDR2 SNEGSKA (reference sequence). With 2 bases removed from V and 3 bases from J, the gap between germline ends came to 8 bases.

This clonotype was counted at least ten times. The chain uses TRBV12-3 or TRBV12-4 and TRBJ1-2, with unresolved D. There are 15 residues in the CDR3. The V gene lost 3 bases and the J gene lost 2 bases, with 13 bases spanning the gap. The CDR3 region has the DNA TGTGCCAGCAGTTTTACAGTCAGGACGAACTATGGCTACACCTTC. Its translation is CASSFTVRTNYGYTF.

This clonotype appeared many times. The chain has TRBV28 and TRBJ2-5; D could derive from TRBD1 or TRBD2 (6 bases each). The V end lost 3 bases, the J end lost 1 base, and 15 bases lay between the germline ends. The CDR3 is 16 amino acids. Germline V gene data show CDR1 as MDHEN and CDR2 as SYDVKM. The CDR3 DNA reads TGTGCCAGCAGTTTCCCTGGGGGGCGGTCCCAAGAGACCCAGTACTTC. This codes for CASSFPGGRSQETQYF.

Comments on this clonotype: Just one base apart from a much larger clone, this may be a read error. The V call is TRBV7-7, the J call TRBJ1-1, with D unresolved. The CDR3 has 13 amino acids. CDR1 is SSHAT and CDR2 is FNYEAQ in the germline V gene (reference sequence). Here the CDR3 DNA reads TGTGCTAGCAGCCTCTGGGTGGGGTCTGAAGCTTTCTTT. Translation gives CASSLWVGSEAFF. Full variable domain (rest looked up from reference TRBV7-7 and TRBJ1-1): GAGVSQSPRYKVTKRGQDVTLRCDPISSHATLYWYQQALGQGPEFLTYFNYEAQPDKSGLPSDRFSAERPEGSISTLTIQRTEQRDSAMYRCASSLWVGSEAFFGQGTRLTVV.

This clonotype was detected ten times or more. CDR3 nucleotides: TGCGCCAGCAGCTTGTATTTCAATGAGCAGTTCTTC. This encodes CASSLYFNEQFF. The chain recombines TRBV5-1 with TRBJ2-1; the D is unclear. The CDR3 is 12 residues long. Germline lookup yields CDR1 SGHRS and CDR2 YFSETQ. V lost 1 base and J 6 bases, leaving 5 bases between the germline ends. Based on the CDR3 plus reference TRBV5-1 and TRBJ2-1, the full variable domain is KAGVTQTPRYLIKTRGQQVTLSCSPISGHRSVSWYQQTPGQGLQFLFEYFSETQRNKGNFPGRFSGRQFSNSRSEMNVSTLELGDSALYLCASSLYFNEQFFGPGTRLTVL.

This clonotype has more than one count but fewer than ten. CDR3 coding DNA: TGTGCCAGCAGTTTATTGGGATCCGGGGCAGCTTTCTTT. Translation: CASSLLGSGAAFF. The V call is TRBV27, the J call TRBJ1-1, with D possibly TRBD1 on 5 matching bases. The germline V gene has CDR1 MNHEY and CDR2 SMNVEV (reference sequence). V dropped 1 base and J dropped 10 bases, with 13 bases sitting between them. The CDR3 sequence is 13 residues long.

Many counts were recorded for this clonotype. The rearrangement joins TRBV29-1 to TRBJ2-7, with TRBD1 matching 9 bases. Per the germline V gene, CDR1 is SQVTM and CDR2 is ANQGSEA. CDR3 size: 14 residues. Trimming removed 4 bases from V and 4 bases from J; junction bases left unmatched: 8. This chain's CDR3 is CSVAPGTGPYEQYF. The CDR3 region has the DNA TGCAGCGTTGCACCCGGGACAGGGCCTTACGAGCAGTACTTC.

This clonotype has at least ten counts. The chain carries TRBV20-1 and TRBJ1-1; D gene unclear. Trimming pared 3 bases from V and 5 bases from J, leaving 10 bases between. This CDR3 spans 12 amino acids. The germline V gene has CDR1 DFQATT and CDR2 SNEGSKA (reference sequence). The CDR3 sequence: CSASEFRTEAFF. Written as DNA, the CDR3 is TGCAGTGCTAGCGAGTTTCGGACTGAAGCTTTCTTT.

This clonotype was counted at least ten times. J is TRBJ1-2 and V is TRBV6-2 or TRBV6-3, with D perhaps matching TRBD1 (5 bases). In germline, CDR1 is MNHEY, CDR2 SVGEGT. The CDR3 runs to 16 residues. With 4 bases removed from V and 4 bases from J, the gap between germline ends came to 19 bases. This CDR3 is CASSSWRGQGVYGYTF. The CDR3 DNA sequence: TGTGCCAGCAGTTCGTGGCGGGGCCAGGGTGTCTATGGCTACACCTTC.